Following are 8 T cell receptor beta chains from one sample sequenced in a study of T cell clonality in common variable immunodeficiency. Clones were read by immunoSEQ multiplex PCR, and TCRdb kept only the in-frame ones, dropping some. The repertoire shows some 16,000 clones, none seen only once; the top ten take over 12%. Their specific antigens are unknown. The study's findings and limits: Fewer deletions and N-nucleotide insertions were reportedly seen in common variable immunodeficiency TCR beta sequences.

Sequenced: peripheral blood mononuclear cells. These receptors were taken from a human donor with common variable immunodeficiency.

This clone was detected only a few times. The CDR3 spells CAWSVAGVGYEQYF. CDR3 bases read: TGTGCCTGGAGTGTGGCGGGGGTTGGGTACGAG. The chain has TRBV30 and TRBJ2-7; 7 nucleotides match TRBD2. The read terminates 3 residues before the CDR3 end, so the remaining end is supplied by the germline J gene. Germline trimming cut 0 bases from V and 4 bases from J; bases unmatched to any gene: 6. The germline gives CDR1 GTSNPN, CDR2 SVGIG (reference sequence). This CDR3 is built from 14 residues.

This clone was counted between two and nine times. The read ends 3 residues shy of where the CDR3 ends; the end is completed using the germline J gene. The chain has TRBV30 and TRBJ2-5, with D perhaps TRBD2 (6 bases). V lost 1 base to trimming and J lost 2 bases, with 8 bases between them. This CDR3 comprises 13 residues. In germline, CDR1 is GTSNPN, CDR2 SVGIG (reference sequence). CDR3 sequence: CAWSGGLQETQYF. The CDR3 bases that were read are TGTGCCTGGAGTGGGGGACTTCAAGAGACC. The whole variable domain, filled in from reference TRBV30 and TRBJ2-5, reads SQTIHQWPATLVQPVGSPLSLECTVEGTSNPNLYWYRQAAGRGLQLLFYSVGIGQISSEVPQNLSASRPQDRQFILSSKKLLLSDSGFYLCAWSGGLQETQYFGPGTRLLVL.

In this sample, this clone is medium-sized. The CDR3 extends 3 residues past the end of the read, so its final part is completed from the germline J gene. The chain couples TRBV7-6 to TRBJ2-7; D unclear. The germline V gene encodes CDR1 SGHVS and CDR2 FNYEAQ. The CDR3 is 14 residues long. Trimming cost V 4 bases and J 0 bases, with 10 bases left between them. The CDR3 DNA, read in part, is TGTGCCAGCAGCTCCCCAGAGAACTCCTACGAG. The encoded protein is CASSSPENSYE. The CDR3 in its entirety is CASSSPENSYEQYF.

The CDR3 protein is CASSPEGTGDAPLHF. The part of the CDR3 DNA that was read is TGTGCCAGCAGCCCAGAGGGGACAGGGGATGCACCC. This rearrangement joins TRBV7-2 to TRBJ1-6; 10 bases align to TRBD1. The read comes to an end 3 residues before the CDR3 does, leaving the germline J gene to fill in the end. The junction had 9 bases not matched to a gene; V was cut back by 5 bases and J by 11 bases. Per the germline V gene, CDR1 is SGHTA and CDR2 is FQGNSA. The CDR3 runs to 15 residues.

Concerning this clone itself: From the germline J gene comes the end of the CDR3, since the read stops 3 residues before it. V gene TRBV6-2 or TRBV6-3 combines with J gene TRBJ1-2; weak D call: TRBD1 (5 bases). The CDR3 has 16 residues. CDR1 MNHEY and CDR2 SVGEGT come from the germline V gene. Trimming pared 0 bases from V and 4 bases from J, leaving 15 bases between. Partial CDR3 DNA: TGTGCCAGCAGTTACTCGAACGTCGGAAGGGGCTATGGC. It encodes CASSYSNVGRGYG. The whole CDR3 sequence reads CASSYSNVGRGYGYTF.

The CDR3 sequence is CASSGGLKETQYF. The part of the CDR3 DNA that was read is TGTGCCAGCTCAGGAGGGCTGAAAGAGACC. V gene TRBV18 combines with J gene TRBJ2-5; tentative D call: TRBD2 (6 bases). The CDR3 end falls 3 residues outside the read, so it is completed with the germline J gene. The germline gives CDR1 KGHSH, CDR2 LQKENI. V lost 5 bases and J lost 3, with 10 bases in between. The CDR3 has 13 amino acids.

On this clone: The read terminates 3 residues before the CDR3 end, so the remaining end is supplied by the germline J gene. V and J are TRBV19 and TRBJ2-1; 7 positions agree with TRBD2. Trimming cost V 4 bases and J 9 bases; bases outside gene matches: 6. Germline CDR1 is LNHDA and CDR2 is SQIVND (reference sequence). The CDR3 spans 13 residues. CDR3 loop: CASSTGGVVEQFF. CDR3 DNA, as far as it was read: TGTGCCAGTAGTACGGGGGGAGTGGTTGAG.

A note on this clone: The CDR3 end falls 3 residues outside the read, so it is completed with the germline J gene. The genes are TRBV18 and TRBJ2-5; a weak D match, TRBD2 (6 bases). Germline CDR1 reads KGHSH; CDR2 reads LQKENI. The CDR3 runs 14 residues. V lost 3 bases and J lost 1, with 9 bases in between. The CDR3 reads CASSPGGAQETQYF. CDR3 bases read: TGTGCCAGCTCACCGGGGGGAGCCCAAGAGACC. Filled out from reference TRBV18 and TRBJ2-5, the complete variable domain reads NAGVMQNPRHLVRRRGQEARLRCSPMKGHSHVYWYRQLPEEGLKFMVYLQKENIIDESGMPKERFSAEFPKEGPSILRIQQVVRGDSAAYFCASSPGGAQETQYFGPGTRLLVL.